This paragraph covers one T cell receptor (beta chain) sequence. The sample is drawn from a study of T-cell memory formation after mild COVID-19. The V gene's germline CDR1 is SGHTA and CDR2 FQGTGA. The J segment lost 0 bases and the V segment lost 0 bases, leaving 1 base of the junction unmatched. This CDR3 contains 17 residues. TCRdb reanalysed the 5' RACE reads using MiXCR and keeps one entry per CDR3 protein. The sample records roughly 620,000 distinct CDR3 sequences, about a sixth being singletons. This clonotype originated in an adult woman who had mild COVID-19 (a few samples of this study predate the infection). Cell type and time point are not known. Input material: PBMCs or a T cell subset sorted from them (not recorded which). The chain is built from TRBV7-3 and TRBJ2-1, with TRBD1 matching 11 bases. The CDR3 coding sequence is TGTGCCAGCAGCTTAACCGGGACAGGGGGCTCCTACAATGAGCAGTTCTTC. Amino acid sequence: CASSLTGTGGSYNEQFF. Complete variable domain (other parts from reference TRBV7-3 and TRBJ2-1): GAGVSQTPSNKVTEKGKYVELRCDPISGHTALYWYRQSLGQGPEFLIYFQGTGAADDSGLPNDRFFAVRPEGSVSTLKIQRTERGDSAVYLCASSLTGTGGSYNEQFFGPGTRLTVL.